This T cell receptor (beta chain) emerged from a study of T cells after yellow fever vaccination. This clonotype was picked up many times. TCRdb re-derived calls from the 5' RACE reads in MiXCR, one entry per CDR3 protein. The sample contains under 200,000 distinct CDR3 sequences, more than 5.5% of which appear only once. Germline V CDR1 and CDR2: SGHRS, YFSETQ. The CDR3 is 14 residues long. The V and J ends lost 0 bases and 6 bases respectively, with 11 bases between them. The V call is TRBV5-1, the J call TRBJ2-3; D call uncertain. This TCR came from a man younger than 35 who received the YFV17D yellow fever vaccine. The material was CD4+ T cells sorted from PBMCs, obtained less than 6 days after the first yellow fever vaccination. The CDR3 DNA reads TGCGCCAGCAGCTTGGGAATCTCCCAGGATACGCAGTATTTT. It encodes CASSLGISQDTQYF.